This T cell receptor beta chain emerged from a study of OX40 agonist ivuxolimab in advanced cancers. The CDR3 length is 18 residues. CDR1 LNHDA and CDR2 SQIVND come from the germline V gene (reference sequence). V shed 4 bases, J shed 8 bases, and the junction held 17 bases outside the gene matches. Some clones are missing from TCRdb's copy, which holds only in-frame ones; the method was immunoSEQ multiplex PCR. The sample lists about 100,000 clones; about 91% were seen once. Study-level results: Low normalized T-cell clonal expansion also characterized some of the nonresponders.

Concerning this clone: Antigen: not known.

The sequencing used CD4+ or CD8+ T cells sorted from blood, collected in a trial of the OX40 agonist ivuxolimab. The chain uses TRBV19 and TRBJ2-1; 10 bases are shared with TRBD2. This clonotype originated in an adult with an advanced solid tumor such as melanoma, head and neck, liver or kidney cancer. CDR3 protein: CASSTEGRLAGLWDEQFF. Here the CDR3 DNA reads TGTGCCAGTAGTACCGAGGGCCGACTAGCGGGCCTCTGGGATGAGCAGTTCTTC.